The rows below give T cell receptor beta chains drawn from one sample of a study of blood T cell repertoires in COVID-19. Repertoires were generated with immunoSEQ multiplex PCR, while TCRdb's copy carries only in-frame clones and drops some. The repertoire holds about 250,000 clones, with over 80% as singletons. Specimen: PBMCs or T cells enriched from blood (not recorded which). The receptor source for this set is a woman aged 18-29 years who had recovered from COVID-19. The CDR3 runs from the conserved cysteine through the conserved F or W. Fields, in order: V gene, J gene, CDR3 protein.

TRBV20-1,TRBJ2-1,CSASTSGVTAYNEQFF
TRBV3-1/TRBV3-2,TRBJ2-3,CASSRTRTSGRAADTQYF
TRBV7-8,TRBJ1-1,CASSLGGHTEAFF
TRBV7-9,TRBJ1-2,CASSVGTGYGYTF
TRBV6-5,TRBJ2-3,CASSYSGGRALDTQYF
TRBV7-6,TRBJ1-1,CASSMTGGRTEAFF
TRBV27,TRBJ2-7,CASSSPGGSGGNHYEQYF
TRBV24-1,TRBJ2-6,CATSPKMTGAGANVLTF
TRBV11-3,TRBJ1-1,CASSLPAGSNTEAFF
TRBV29-1,TRBJ2-1,CSVEGGASGGNNNEQFF
TRBV7-9,TRBJ1-1,CASSFRVGTEAFF
TRBV27,TRBJ2-2,CASSPYTGELFF
TRBV6-2/TRBV6-3,TRBJ2-5,CASSRGDSQETQYF
TRBV7-3,TRBJ2-3,CASSSGVLTLTDAQYF
TRBV3-1/TRBV3-2,TRBJ1-6,CASSHAPTTYNSPLHF
TRBV9,TRBJ1-1,CASSVGSGGTEAFF
TRBV7-2,TRBJ2-7,CASSLAYTGTYEQYF
TRBV28,TRBJ1-1,CATSTGGPEAFF
TRBV7-2,TRBJ2-3,CASTLAGGSGTQYF
TRBV29-1,TRBJ2-7,CSVEVTGVSEQYF
TRBV2,TRBJ2-7,CASIDSGRSYEQYF
TRBV5-1,TRBJ2-7,CASSLAGLANEQYF
TRBV4-3,TRBJ1-2,CASSQEGTTNYGYTF
TRBV5-1,TRBJ1-3,CASRDTGNTIYF
TRBV19,TRBJ1-2,CASSVRRDYGYTF
TRBV2,TRBJ1-2,CARQGTNYGYTF
TRBV27,TRBJ1-1,CATRRPGTANTEAFF
TRBV19,TRBJ1-5,CASSIIGGQPQHF
TRBV18,TRBJ2-7,CASSPWSGGAEQYF
TRBV6-6,TRBJ1-5,CASKGDSHNQPQHF
TRBV28,TRBJ1-3,CASNPGGAGNTIYF
TRBV5-1,TRBJ2-1,CASSRDRFEQFF
TRBV19,TRBJ2-1,CASSIAASGSNEQFF
TRBV7-3,TRBJ2-3,CASSLDYGDTQYF